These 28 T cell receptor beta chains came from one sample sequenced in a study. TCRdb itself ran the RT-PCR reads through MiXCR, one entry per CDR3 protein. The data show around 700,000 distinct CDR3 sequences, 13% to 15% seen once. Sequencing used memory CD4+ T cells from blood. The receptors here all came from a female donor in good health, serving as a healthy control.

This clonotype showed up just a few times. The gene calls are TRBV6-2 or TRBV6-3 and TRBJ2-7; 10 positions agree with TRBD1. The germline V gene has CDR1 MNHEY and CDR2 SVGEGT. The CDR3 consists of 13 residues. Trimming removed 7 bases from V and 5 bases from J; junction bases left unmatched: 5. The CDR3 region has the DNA TGTGCCAGCACTTCGACAGGGGGCAACGAGCAGTACTTC. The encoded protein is CASTSTGGNEQYF.

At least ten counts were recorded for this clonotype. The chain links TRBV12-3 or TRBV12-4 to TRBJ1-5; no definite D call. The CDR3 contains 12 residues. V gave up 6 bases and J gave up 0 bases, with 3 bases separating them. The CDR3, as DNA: TGTGCCAGCAGGTATAGCAATCAGCCCCAGCATTTT. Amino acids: CASRYSNQPQHF.

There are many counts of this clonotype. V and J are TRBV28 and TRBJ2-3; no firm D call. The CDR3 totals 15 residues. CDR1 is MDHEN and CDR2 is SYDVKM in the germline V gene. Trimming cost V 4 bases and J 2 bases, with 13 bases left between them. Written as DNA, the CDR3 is TGTGCCAGCAGTTCCCCCCCGGATCTCACAGATACGCAGTATTTT. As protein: CASSSPPDLTDTQYF.

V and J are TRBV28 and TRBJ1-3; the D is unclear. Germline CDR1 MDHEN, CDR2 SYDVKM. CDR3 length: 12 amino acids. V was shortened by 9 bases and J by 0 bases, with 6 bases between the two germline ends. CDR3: CASESSGNTIYF. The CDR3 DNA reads TGTGCCAGTGAGAGCTCTGGAAACACCATATATTTT.

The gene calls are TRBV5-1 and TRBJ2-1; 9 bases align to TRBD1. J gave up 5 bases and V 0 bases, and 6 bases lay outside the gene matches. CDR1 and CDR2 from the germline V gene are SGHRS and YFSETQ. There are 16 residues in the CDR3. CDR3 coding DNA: TGCGCCAGCAGCTTGGGACAGGGGGATTCAAACAATGAGCAGTTCTTC. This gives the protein CASSLGQGDSNNEQFF. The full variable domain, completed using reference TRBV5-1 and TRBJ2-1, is KAGVTQTPRYLIKTRGQQVTLSCSPISGHRSVSWYQQTPGQGLQFLFEYFSETQRNKGNFPGRFSGRQFSNSRSEMNVSTLELGDSALYLCASSLGQGDSNNEQFFGPGTRLTVL.

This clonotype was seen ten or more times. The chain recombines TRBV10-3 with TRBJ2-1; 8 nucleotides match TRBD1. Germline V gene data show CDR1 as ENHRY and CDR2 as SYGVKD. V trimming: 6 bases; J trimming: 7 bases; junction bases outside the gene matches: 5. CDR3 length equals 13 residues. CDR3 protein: CAIRQGAGNEQFF. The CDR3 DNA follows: TGTGCCATCAGGCAGGGGGCGGGAAATGAGCAGTTCTTC.

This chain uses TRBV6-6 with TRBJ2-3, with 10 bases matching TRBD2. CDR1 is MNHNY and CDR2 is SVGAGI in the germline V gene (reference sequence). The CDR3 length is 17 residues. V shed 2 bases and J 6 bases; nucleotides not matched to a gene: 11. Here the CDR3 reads CASSYISGLAGEDTQYF. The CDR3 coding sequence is TGTGCCAGCAGTTACATCTCCGGTCTAGCGGGAGAGGATACGCAGTATTTT.

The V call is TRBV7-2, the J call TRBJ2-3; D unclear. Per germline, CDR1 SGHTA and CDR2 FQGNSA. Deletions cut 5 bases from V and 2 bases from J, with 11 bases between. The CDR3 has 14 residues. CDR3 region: CASSPQAYTDTQYF. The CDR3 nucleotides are TGTGCCAGCAGCCCTCAGGCCTACACAGATACGCAGTATTTT.

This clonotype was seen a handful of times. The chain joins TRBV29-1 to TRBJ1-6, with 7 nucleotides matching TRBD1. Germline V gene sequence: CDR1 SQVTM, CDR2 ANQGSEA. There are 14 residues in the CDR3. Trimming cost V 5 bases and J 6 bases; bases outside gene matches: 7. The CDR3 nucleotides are TGCAGCGTTTCCTCGGGGACAGCTAATTCACCCCTCCACTTT. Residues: CSVSSGTANSPLHF.

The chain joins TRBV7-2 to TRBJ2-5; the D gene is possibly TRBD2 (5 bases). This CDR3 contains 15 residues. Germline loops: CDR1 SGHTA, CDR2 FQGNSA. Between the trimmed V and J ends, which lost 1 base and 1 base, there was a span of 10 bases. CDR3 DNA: TGTGCCAGCAGCTTAGTAGGGAGTCCCCAAGAGACCCAGTACTTC. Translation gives CASSLVGSPQETQYF.

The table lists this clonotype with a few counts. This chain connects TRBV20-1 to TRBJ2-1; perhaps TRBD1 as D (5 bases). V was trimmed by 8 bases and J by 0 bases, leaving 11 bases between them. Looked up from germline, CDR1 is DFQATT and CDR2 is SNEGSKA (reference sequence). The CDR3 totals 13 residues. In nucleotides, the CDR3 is TGCAGTCGAAACAGGCCCTCCTACAATGAGCAGTTCTTC. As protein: CSRNRPSYNEQFF.

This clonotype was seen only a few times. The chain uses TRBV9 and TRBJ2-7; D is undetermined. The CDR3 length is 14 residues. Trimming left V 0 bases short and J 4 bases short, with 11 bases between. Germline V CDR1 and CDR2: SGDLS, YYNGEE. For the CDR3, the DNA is TGTGCCAGCAGCGTAGAACACGGTGGGTACGAGCAGTACTTC. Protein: CASSVEHGGYEQYF.

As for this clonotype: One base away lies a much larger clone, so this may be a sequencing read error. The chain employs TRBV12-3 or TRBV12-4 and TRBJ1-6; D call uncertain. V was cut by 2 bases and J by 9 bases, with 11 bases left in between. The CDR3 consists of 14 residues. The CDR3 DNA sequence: TGTGCCAGCAGTTTATACGGGAAGGCTTCACCCCTCCACTTT. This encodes CASSLYGKASPLHF.

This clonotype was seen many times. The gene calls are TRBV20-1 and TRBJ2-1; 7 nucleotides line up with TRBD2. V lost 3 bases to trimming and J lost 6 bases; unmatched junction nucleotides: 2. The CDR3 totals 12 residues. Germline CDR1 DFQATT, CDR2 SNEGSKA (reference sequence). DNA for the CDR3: TGCAGTGCTAGCGGGAGGTTCAATGAGCAGTTCTTC. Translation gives CSASGRFNEQFF.

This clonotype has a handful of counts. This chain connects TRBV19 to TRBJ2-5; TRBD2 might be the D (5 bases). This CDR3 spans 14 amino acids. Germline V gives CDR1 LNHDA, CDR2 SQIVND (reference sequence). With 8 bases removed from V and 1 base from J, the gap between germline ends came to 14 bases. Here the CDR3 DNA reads TGTGCCAGTGCCTTCGGGGTTGGCCAAGAGACCCAGTACTTC. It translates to CASAFGVGQETQYF.

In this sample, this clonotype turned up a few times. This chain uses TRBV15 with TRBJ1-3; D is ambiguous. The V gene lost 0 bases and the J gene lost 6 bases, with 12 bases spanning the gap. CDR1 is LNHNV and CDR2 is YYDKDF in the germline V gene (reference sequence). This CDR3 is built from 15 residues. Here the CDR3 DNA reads TGTGCCACCAGCAGAGATGGGGTCGGTGAAAACACCATATATTTT. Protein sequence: CATSRDGVGENTIYF.

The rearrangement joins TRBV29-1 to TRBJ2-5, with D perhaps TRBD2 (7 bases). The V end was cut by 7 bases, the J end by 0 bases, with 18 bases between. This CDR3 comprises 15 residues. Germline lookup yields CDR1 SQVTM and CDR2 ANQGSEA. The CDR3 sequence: CSAGGEASYQETQYF. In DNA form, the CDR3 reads TGCAGCGCGGGGGGCGAGGCCTCTTACCAAGAGACCCAGTACTTC.

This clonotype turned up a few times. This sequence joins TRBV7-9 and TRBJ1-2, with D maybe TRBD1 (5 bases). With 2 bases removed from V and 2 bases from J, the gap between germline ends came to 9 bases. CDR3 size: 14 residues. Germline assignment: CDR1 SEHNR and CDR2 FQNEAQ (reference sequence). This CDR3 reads CASSLSSGNYGYTF. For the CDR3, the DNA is TGTGCCAGCAGCTTATCATCAGGGAACTATGGCTACACCTTC.

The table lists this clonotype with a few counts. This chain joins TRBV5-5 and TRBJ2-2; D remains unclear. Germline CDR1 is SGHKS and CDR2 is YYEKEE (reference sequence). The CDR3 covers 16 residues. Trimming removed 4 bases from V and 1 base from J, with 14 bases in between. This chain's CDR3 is CASSVGYFQNTGELFF. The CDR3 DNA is TGTGCCAGCAGCGTTGGGTACTTCCAGAACACCGGGGAGCTGTTTTTT.

This CDR3 is CASSIMVKGTGQETQYF. The CDR3 DNA reads as TGTGCCAGTAGTATCATGGTAAAGGGGACAGGACAAGAGACCCAGTACTTC. The rearrangement links TRBV19 to TRBJ2-5, with TRBD1 matching over 8 bases. Germline CDR1 is LNHDA and CDR2 is SQIVND (reference sequence). This CDR3 spans 17 amino acids. J gave up 2 bases and V 3 bases, and 11 bases lay outside the gene matches.

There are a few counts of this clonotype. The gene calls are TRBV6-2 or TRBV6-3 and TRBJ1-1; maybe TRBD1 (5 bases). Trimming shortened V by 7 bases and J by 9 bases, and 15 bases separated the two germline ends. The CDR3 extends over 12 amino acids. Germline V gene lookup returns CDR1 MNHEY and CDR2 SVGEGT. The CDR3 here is CASKGESVQAFF. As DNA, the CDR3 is TGTGCCAGCAAAGGGGAGAGCGTACAAGCTTTCTTT.

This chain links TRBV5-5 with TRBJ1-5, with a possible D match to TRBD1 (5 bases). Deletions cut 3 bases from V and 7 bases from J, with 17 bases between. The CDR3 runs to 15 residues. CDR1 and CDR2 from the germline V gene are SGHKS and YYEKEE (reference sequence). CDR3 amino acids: CASSWEPGQRQPQHF. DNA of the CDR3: TGTGCCAGCAGCTGGGAACCGGGGCAAAGGCAGCCCCAGCATTTT.

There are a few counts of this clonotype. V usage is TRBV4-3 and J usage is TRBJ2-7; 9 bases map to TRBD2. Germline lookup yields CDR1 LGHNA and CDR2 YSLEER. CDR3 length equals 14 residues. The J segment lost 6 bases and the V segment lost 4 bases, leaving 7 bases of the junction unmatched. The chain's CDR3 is CASSLRGGIREQYF. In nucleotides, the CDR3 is TGCGCCAGCAGCCTGCGGGGGGGTATCCGCGAGCAGTACTTC.

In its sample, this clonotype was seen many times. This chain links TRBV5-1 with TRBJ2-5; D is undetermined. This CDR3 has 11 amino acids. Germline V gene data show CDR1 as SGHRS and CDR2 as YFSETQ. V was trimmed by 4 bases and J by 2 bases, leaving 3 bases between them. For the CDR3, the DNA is TGCGCCAGCAGCGAACAAGAGACCCAGTACTTC. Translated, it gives CASSEQETQYF. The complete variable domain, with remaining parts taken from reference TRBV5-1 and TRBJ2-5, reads KAGVTQTPRYLIKTRGQQVTLSCSPISGHRSVSWYQQTPGQGLQFLFEYFSETQRNKGNFPGRFSGRQFSNSRSEMNVSTLELGDSALYLCASSEQETQYFGPGTRLLVL.

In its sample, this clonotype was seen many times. The CDR3 sequence: CASSQELQGNQPQHF. In nucleotides, the CDR3 is TGCGCCAGCAGCCAAGAGCTACAGGGCAATCAGCCCCAGCATTTT. The J gene is TRBJ1-5, the V gene TRBV4-3, with D possibly matching TRBD1 (5 bases). Trimming shortened V by 0 bases and J by 2 bases, and 8 bases separated the two germline ends. This CDR3 is 15 amino acids long. Germline CDR1 is LGHNA and CDR2 is YSLEER.

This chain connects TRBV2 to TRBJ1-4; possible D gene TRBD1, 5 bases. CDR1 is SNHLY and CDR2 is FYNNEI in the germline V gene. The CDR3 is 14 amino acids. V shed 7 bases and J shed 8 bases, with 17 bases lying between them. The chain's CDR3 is CASNGAGGQEKLFF. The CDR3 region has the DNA TGTGCCAGCAACGGGGCGGGAGGGCAAGAAAAACTGTTTTTT.

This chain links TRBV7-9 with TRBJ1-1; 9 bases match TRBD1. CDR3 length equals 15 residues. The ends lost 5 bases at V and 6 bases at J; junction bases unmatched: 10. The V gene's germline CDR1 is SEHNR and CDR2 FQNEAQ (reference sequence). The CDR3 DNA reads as TGTGCCAGCAGCCTACAGGGGGCAGGGTTGGCTGAAGCTTTCTTT. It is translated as CASSLQGAGLAEAFF.

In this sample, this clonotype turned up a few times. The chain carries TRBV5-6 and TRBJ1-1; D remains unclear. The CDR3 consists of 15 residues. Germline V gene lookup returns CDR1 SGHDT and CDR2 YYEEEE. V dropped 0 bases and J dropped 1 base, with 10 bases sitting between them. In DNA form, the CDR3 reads TGTGCCAGCAGCTTGGTGGGCAGGCGGAACACTGAAGCTTTCTTT. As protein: CASSLVGRRNTEAFF.